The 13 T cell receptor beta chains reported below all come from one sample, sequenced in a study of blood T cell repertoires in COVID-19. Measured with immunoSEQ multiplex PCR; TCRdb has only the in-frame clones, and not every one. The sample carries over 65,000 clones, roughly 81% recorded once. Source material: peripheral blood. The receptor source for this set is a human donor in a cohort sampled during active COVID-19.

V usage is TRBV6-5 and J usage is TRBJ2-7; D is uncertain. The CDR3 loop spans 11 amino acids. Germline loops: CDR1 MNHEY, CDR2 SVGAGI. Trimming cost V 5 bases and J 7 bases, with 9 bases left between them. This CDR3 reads CASSPRWEQYF. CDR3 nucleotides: TGTGCCAGCAGTCCACGGTGGGAGCAGTACTTC.

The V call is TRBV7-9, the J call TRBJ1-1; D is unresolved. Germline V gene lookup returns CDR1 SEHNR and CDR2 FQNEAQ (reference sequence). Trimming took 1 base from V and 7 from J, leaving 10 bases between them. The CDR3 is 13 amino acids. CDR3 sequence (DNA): TGTGCCAGCAGCTTAGTCCTAGTGGGTGAAGCTTTCTTT. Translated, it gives CASSLVLVGEAFF.

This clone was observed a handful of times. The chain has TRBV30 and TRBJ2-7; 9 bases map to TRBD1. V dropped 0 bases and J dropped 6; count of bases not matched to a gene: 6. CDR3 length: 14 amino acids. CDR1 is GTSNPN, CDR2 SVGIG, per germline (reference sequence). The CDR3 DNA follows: TGTGCCTGGAGTGTCTTGGGACAGGGAATCGAGCAGTACTTC. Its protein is CAWSVLGQGIEQYF.

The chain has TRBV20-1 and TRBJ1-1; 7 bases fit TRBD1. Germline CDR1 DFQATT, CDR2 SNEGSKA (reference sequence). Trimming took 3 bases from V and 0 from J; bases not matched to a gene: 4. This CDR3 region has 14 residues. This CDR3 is CSASWTGVNTEAFF. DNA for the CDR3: TGCAGTGCTAGTTGGACAGGTGTGAACACTGAAGCTTTCTTT.

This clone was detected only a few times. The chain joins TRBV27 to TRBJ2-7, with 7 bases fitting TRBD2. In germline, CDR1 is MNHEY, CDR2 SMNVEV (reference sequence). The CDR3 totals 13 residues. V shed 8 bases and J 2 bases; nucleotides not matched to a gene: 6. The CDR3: CASSAGGTYEQYF. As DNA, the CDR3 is TGTGCCAGCTCCGCCGGGGGGACCTACGAGCAGTACTTC.

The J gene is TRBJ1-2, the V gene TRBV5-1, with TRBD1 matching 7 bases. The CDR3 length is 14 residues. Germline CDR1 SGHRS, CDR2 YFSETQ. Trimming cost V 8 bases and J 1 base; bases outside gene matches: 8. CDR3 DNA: TGCGCCAGTCGGGAGACAGGGATTAACTATGGCTACACCTTC. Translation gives CASRETGINYGYTF. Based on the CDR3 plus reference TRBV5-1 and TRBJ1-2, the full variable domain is KAGVTQTPRYLIKTRGQQVTLSCSPISGHRSVSWYQQTPGQGLQFLFEYFSETQRNKGNFPGRFSGRQFSNSRSEMNVSTLELGDSALYLCASRETGINYGYTFGSGTRLTVV.

This CDR3 is CASTEQAGIHQPQHF. The CDR3 nucleotides read TGTGCCAGCACCGAACAGGCGGGGATCCATCAGCCCCAGCATTTT. The chain has TRBV28 and TRBJ1-5; the D gene is possibly TRBD1 (5 bases). The CDR3 has 15 residues. Trimming cost V 7 bases and J 5 bases, with 18 bases left between them. Germline CDR1 is MDHEN and CDR2 is SYDVKM.

The CDR3 protein is CASSQGRTSSTDTQYF. CDR3 in DNA: TGCGCCAGCAGCCAAGGGAGGACTAGCAGCACAGATACGCAGTATTTT. The chain carries TRBV4-1 and TRBJ2-3; 8 bases fit TRBD2. The length of the CDR3 is 16 residues. The junction had 3 bases not matched to a gene; V was cut back by 1 base and J by 0 bases. The V gene's germline CDR1 is MGHRA and CDR2 YSYEKL.

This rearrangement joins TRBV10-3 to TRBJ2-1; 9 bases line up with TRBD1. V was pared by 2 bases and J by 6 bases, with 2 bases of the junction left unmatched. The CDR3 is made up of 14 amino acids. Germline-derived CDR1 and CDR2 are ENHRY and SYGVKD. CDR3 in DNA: TGTGCCATCAGTGAGGGACAGGGGATCAATGAGCAGTTCTTC. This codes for CAISEGQGINEQFF.

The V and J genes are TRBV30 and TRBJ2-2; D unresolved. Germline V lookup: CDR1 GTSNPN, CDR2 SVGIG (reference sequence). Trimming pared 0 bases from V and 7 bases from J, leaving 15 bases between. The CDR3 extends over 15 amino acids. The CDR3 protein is CAWSVFTSSGGELFF. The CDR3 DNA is TGTGCCTGGAGTGTATTTACCAGTTCTGGCGGGGAGCTGTTTTTT.

As DNA, the CDR3 is TGTGCCACAATAGACAGGGGGGGCACTGAAGCTTTCTTT. Its protein is CATIDRGGTEAFF. The chain combines TRBV28 with TRBJ1-1, with TRBD1 identical over 9 bases. The CDR3 consists of 13 residues. CDR1 and CDR2 from the germline V gene are MDHEN and SYDVKM. V gave up 10 bases and J gave up 4 bases; unmatched junction bases: 7.

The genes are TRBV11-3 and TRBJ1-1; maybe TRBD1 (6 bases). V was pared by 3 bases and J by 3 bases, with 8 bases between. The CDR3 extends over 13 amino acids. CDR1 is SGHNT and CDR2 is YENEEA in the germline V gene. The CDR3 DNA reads TGTGCCAGCAGCTTGCACAGGGACACTGAAGCTTTCTTT. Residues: CASSLHRDTEAFF.

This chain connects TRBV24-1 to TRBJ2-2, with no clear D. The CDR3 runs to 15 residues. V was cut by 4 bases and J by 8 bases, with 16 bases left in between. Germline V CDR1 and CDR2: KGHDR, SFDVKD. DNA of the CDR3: TGTGCCACCAGTGACTTCCAAGAGAGATTGGGGGAGCTGTTTTTT. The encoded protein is CATSDFQERLGELFF.